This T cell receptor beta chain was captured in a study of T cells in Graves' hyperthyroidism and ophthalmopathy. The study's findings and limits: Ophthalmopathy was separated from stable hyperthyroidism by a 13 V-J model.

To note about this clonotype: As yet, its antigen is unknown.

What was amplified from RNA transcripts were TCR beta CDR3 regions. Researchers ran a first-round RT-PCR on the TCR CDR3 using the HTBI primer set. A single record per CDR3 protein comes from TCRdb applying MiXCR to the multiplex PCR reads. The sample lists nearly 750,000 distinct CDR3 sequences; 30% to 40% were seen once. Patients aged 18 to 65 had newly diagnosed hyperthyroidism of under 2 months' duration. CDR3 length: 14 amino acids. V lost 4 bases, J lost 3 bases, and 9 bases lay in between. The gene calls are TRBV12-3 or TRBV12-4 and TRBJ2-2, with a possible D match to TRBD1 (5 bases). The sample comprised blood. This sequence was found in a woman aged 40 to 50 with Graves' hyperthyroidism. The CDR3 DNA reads TGTGCCAGCAGTTATTCAGGGTACACCGGGGAGCTGTTTTTT. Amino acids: CASSYSGYTGELFF.